This TCR beta chain was found in a study of blood T cells in healthy people across ages. Sample-barcoded 5' priming and a J-beta primer mix drove a second PCR of 7 to 11 cycles. TCRdb called the 5' RACE reads again in MiXCR, with one record for every CDR3 protein. Of 750,000 to 950,000 distinct CDR3 sequences listed, almost 30% were seen once; the top ten hold roughly a tenth. Trimming cost V 2 bases and J 3 bases, with 16 bases left between them. CDR1 and CDR2 (germline): MDHEN, SYDVKM. The CDR3 is 16 amino acids. The same data also contributed to another study, on T cells of mothers and their children. As that report states: The effect of thymic selection on TCR recombination output is similar between related and unrelated pairs.

The receptor's source is a woman between 40 and 50 years old in good health. Material: blood. The V and J genes are TRBV28 and TRBJ1-2; the D gene is possibly TRBD1 (5 bases). In DNA, the CDR3 is TGTGCCAGCAGTTTACGGGGGGGTGTGAACTACTATGGCTACACCTTC. Encoded protein: CASSLRGGVNYYGYTF.